The 5 T cell receptor beta chains below come from one sample, sequenced in a study of molecular identifiers for immune sequencing clone quantification. One entry per CDR3 protein, called by TCRdb with MiXCR from the PCR reads. This table holds 300,000 to 350,000 distinct CDR3 sequences, 20% to 25% found once. The sample consisted of naive CD8+ T cells from blood, with Jurkat cell RNA spiked in. Subset meaning: FACS-sorted CD8+CD4-CCR7+CD45RA+ naive T cells. Source of these receptors: a human donor in good health. Some libraries in this study had Jurkat cell RNA spiked in.

This clonotype appeared a few times. Possible read error: a much larger clone is one base away. The chain recombines TRBV5-1 with TRBJ2-6, with D hard to call. The CDR3 extends over 16 amino acids. With 0 bases removed from V and 1 base from J, the gap between germline ends came to 8 bases. The germline CDR1 and CDR2 sequences are SGHRS and YFSETQ. CDR3 protein: CASSLAFASGANVLTF. The CDR3 nucleotides are TGCGCCAGCAGCTTGGCTTTCGCGTCTGGGGCCAACGTCCTGACTTTC.

This clonotype appeared many times. The CDR3 DNA sequence: TGTGCCAGCAGCTTTACAGGGGGCTACACTGAAGCTTTCTTT. This encodes CASSFTGGYTEAFF. The V call is TRBV27, the J call TRBJ1-1; 9 nucleotides line up with TRBD1. The germline gives CDR1 MNHEY, CDR2 SMNVEV (reference sequence). There are 14 residues in the CDR3. The V and J ends lost 6 bases and 3 bases, in that order; junction bases with no gene match: 5.

This clonotype was counted a few times. V and J are TRBV24-1 and TRBJ2-3, with TRBD2 identical over 8 bases. V lost 3 bases to trimming and J lost 3 bases; unmatched junction nucleotides: 10. The germline V gene has CDR1 KGHDR and CDR2 SFDVKD. The CDR3 loop spans 17 amino acids. In DNA, the CDR3 is TGTGCCACCAGTGATCCTACTAGCGGTGGGGTTACAGATACGCAGTATTTT. This encodes CATSDPTSGGVTDTQYF.

Many counts were recorded for this clonotype. The rearrangement uses TRBV4-3 and TRBJ2-7; D is possibly TRBD2 (5 bases). The CDR3 runs 15 residues. With 4 bases removed from V and 3 bases from J, the gap between germline ends came to 16 bases. CDR1 and CDR2 from the germline V gene are LGHNA and YSLEER. The CDR3 nucleotides read TGCGCCAGCAGCCCCGGACTCGGCCCTGACTACGAGCAGTACTTC. It specifies CASSPGLGPDYEQYF.

Ten or more counts support this clonotype. The rearrangement links TRBV7-9 to TRBJ1-1, with no clear D. V was pared by 5 bases and J by 1 base, with 5 bases between. The CDR3 length is 12 residues. Germline V CDR1 and CDR2: SEHNR, FQNEAQ (reference sequence). The DNA of the CDR3 is TGTGCCAGCAGCCTAGAGAACACTGAAGCTTTCTTT. This codes for CASSLENTEAFF.